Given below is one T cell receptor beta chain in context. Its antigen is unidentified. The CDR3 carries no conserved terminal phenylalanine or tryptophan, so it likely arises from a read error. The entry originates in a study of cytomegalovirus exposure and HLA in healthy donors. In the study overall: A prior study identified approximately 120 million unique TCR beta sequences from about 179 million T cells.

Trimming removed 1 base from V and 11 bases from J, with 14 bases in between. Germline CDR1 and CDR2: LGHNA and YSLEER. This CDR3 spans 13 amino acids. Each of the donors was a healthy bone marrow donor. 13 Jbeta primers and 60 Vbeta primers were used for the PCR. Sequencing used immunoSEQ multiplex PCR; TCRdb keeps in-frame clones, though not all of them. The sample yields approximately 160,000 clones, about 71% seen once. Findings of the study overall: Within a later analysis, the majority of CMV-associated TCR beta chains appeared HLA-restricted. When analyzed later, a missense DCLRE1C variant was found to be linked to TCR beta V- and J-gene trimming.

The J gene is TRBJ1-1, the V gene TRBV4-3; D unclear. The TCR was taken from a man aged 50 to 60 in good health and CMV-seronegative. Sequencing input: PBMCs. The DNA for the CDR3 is TGCGCCAGCAGCCAAGGAACCCTTGTGGGCGCTTTCCTT. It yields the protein CASSQGTLVGAFL.